These 24 T cell receptor beta chains came from one sample sequenced in a study of blood T cells in healthy people across ages. Then a second PCR, running about 6 to 12 cycles, was carried out with a sample-barcoded 5' primer and a J-beta primer mix. From the 5' RACE reads, TCRdb called clonotypes with MiXCR, one entry per CDR3 protein. The sample lists 1.5 million to 2 million distinct CDR3 sequences; roughly 28% were seen once. Sequencing was done on a sample of blood. The receptors were sampled from a woman aged 30 to 39 in good health.

This clonotype appeared a few times. The chain carries TRBV20-1 and TRBJ2-3; 7 nucleotides match TRBD2. The ends lost 6 bases at V and 0 bases at J; junction bases unmatched: 6. Germline V gene lookup returns CDR1 DFQATT and CDR2 SNEGSKA (reference sequence). The CDR3 consists of 14 residues. CDR3 sequence (DNA): TGCAGTGCCAGACCGGGGGGAAGCACAGATACGCAGTATTTT. Its translation: CSARPGGSTDTQYF.

This clonotype appeared a few times. The V call is TRBV4-1, the J call TRBJ2-7; a possible D gene is TRBD2 (6 bases). V shed 1 base and J shed 2 bases, with 12 bases lying between them. Germline V gene data show CDR1 as MGHRA and CDR2 as YSYEKL. The CDR3 is made up of 15 amino acids. The CDR3 protein is CASSQGRGTAYEQYF. CDR3 in DNA: TGCGCCAGCAGCCAAGGGCGCGGGACCGCCTACGAGCAGTACTTC.

This clonotype came up once. Given a much more abundant clone one base away, this may be a read error. The chain combines TRBV20-1 with TRBJ1-6, with TRBD1 matching 9 bases. The ends lost 5 bases at V and 1 base at J; junction bases unmatched: 6. CDR1 is DFQATT and CDR2 is SNEGSKA in the germline V gene (reference sequence). The CDR3 has 16 residues. The CDR3 nucleotides are TGCAGTGCTGTAGAACAGGGGGCTTCCTATAATTCACCCCTCCACTTT. Residues: CSAVEQGASYNSPLHF.

In regard to this clonotype: Compared with germline, one end of the junction differs, possibly owing to a read error. CDR3 sequence: CASSLGRAGADAQYF. The CDR3 DNA sequence: TGTGCCAGCAGTTTAGGGAGAGCCGGCGCAGATGCGCAGTATTTT. This chain links TRBV12-3 or TRBV12-4 with TRBJ2-3; D is ambiguous. The CDR3 length is 15 residues.

On this clonotype itself: Germline is not matched at one junction end, which may reflect a read error. The chain recombines TRBV9 with TRBJ2-1; 11 bases match TRBD2. The CDR3 sequence is 16 residues long. The germline V gene has CDR1 SGDLS and CDR2 YYNGEE. The CDR3 is CASSVGISGGANEQFF. As DNA, the CDR3 is TGTGCCAGTAGCGTAGGGATTAGCGGGGGGGCCAATGAGCAGTTCTTC. The full variable domain, rest sourced from reference TRBV9 and TRBJ2-1, is DSGVTQTPKHLITATGQRVTLRCSPRSGDLSVYWYQQSLDQGLQFLIQYYNGEERAKGNILERFSAQQFPDLHSELNLSSLELGDSALYFCASSVGISGGANEQFFGPGTRLTVL.

This clonotype was detected a few times. This chain links TRBV6-6 with TRBJ1-2, with TRBD1 matching 12 bases. The CDR3 length is 16 residues. Germline loops: CDR1 MNHNY, CDR2 SVGAGI (reference sequence). J gave up 4 bases and V 6 bases, and 9 bases lay outside the gene matches. The CDR3 DNA follows: TGTGCCAGCAGAAGGGGGGACAGGGGGCCCGGCTATGGCTACACCTTC. Its protein is CASRRGDRGPGYGYTF.

V and J are TRBV5-5 and TRBJ1-4; D call uncertain. This CDR3 is built from 13 residues. Germline V lookup: CDR1 SGHKS, CDR2 YYEKEE (reference sequence). V was pared by 2 bases and J by 8 bases, with 10 bases between. CDR3 in amino acids: CASSFEPWEKLFF. The CDR3 DNA reads TGTGCCAGCAGCTTCGAGCCGTGGGAAAAACTGTTTTTT.

The chain joins TRBV6-1 to TRBJ1-6, with D maybe TRBD1 (5 bases). The ends were cut back, 3 bases at V and 10 bases at J, with 13 bases in the middle. There are 14 residues in the CDR3. CDR1 MNHNS and CDR2 SASEGT come from the germline V gene. CDR3 coding DNA: TGTGCCAGCAGTGATAAGGCCAGGGCCTCACCCCTCCACTTT. It codes for CASSDKARASPLHF.

The rearrangement joins TRBV20-1 to TRBJ2-5; weak D call: TRBD2 (7 bases). The CDR3 is 11 amino acids. In germline, CDR1 is DFQATT, CDR2 SNEGSKA (reference sequence). V was pared by 5 bases and J by 11 bases, with 15 bases between. The CDR3 region has the DNA TGCAGTGCTGGCTGGGAGGGGGGGCAGTACTTC. It is translated as CSAGWEGGQYF.

V gene TRBV7-9 combines with J gene TRBJ1-1; D uncertain. The V gene's germline CDR1 is SEHNR and CDR2 FQNEAQ (reference sequence). CDR3 length: 14 residues. The germline V and J ends were trimmed by 2 bases and 4 bases, with 11 bases remaining between them. The CDR3, as DNA: TGTGCCAGCAGCTTAAGTCAGTTCTTCACTGAAGCTTTCTTT. Its translation: CASSLSQFFTEAFF.

This clonotype was counted between two and nine times. The chain uses TRBV7-2 and TRBJ1-1; TRBD1 matches 8 bases. Germline CDR1 and CDR2: SGHTA and FQGNSA. J lost 0 bases, V lost 6 bases, and 9 bases had no gene match. This CDR3 has 16 residues. CDR3 DNA sequence: TGTGCCAGCAGTCCTACTAGGACAGGGATGAACACTGAAGCTTTCTTT. This sequence encodes CASSPTRTGMNTEAFF.

This clonotype was counted many times. This chain joins TRBV29-1 and TRBJ2-7; 10 nucleotides agree with TRBD2. There are 14 residues in the CDR3. Losses at the gene ends were 1 base for V and 4 bases for J; bases not matched to a gene: 4. Germline V CDR1 and CDR2: SQVTM, ANQGSEA. CDR3 in DNA: TGCAGCGTTGAAGTTCCTAGCGGGGGTTACGAGCAGTACTTC. Translation: CSVEVPSGGYEQYF.

This clonotype showed up just a few times. This sequence joins TRBV6-1 and TRBJ2-7; D is ambiguous. Germline loops: CDR1 MNHNS, CDR2 SASEGT. The CDR3 covers 12 residues. Trimming removed 3 bases from V and 6 bases from J, with 9 bases in between. Written as DNA, the CDR3 is TGTGCCAGCAGTGAGGCGGTACTCGAGCAGTACTTC. Protein: CASSEAVLEQYF.

This clonotype was seen repeatedly, ten times or more. The CDR3 protein is CASSTADSGGREQYF. In DNA form, the CDR3 reads TGTGCCAGCAGCACTGCGGACTCCGGGGGCAGGGAGCAGTACTTC. This chain connects TRBV7-6 to TRBJ2-4, with D possibly being TRBD1 or TRBD2 (6 bases each). Trimming removed 5 bases at V and 13 bases at J, with 24 bases between. This CDR3 region has 15 residues. The germline CDR1 and CDR2 sequences are SGHVS and FNYEAQ.

This clonotype turned up a few times. The chain employs TRBV3-1 and TRBJ2-4; D is possibly TRBD2 (6 bases). Between the trimmed V and J ends, which lost 0 bases and 13 bases, there was a span of 16 bases. The germline V gene has CDR1 LGHDT and CDR2 YNNKEL (reference sequence). The CDR3 is 14 amino acids. In DNA form, the CDR3 reads TGTGCCAGCAGCCAAGAGCGGGGTATAAGGGAGCAGTACTTC. Translating gives CASSQERGIREQYF.

To note about this clonotype: This sequence may be a read error, since a much larger clone differs from it by one base. V usage is TRBV7-2 and J usage is TRBJ2-7; D perhaps matches TRBD1 (5 bases). The V gene lost 5 bases and the J gene lost 0 bases, with 20 bases spanning the gap. Germline V CDR1 and CDR2: SGHTA, FQGNSA. The CDR3 has 17 amino acids. The CDR3 is CASSPKLGRAASYEQYF. The CDR3 DNA follows: TGTGCCAGCAGCCCAAAGTTGGGCAGGGCGGCCTCCTACGAGCAGTACTTC.

On this clonotype: One base away lies a much larger clone, so this may be a sequencing read error. The rearrangement links TRBV12-3 or TRBV12-4 to TRBJ2-7; 7 bases line up with TRBD1. This CDR3 contains 14 residues. The chain's CDR3 is CVSTDRDEGHEQYF. DNA of the CDR3: TGTGTCAGCACCGACAGGGACGAGGGCCACGAGCAGTACTTC.

In regard to this clonotype: One end of the junction varies from germline; a read error may be responsible. The rearrangement joins TRBV20-1 to TRBJ1-2, with 10 bases fitting TRBD1. This CDR3 contains 17 residues. Germline V gene sequence: CDR1 DFQATT, CDR2 SNEGSKA (reference sequence). CDR3 residues: CSARNRDRGLGEDGYTF. The CDR3 nucleotides are TGCAGCGCTAGGAACCGGGACAGGGGACTGGGTGAGGATGGCTACACCTTC.

The chain links TRBV12-3 or TRBV12-4 to TRBJ2-1; D not resolved. Trimming removed 1 base at V and 11 bases at J, with 6 bases between. This CDR3 region has 11 residues. CDR3 DNA: TGTGCCAGCAGTTTAGGGCTCCAGCAGTTCTTC. Translated, it gives CASSLGLQQFF.

This clonotype was detected many times. The chain joins TRBV28 to TRBJ1-2; D uncertain. The CDR3 covers 14 residues. Trimming shortened V by 4 bases and J by 3 bases, and 12 bases separated the two germline ends. CDR1 and CDR2 from the germline V gene are MDHEN and SYDVKM. CDR3 in amino acids: CASSSPGNYYGYTF. For the CDR3, the DNA is TGTGCCAGCAGTTCACCCGGGAACTACTATGGCTACACCTTC.

This clonotype was counted only a few times. The chain links TRBV3-1 to TRBJ2-7; 7 nucleotides line up with TRBD1. Germline V gene data show CDR1 as LGHDT and CDR2 as YNNKEL (reference sequence). CDR3 length: 15 amino acids. Losses at the gene ends were 0 bases for V and 9 bases for J; bases not matched to a gene: 11. The CDR3 bases are TGTGCCAGCAGCCAAGATGAGACAGGGCGACTCGCGCAGTACTTC. Translating it yields CASSQDETGRLAQYF.

This clonotype occurred many times. This chain uses TRBV4-1 with TRBJ2-5, with D possibly being TRBD2 (5 bases). This CDR3 is built from 13 residues. V lost 2 bases and J 2 bases, leaving 6 bases between the germline ends. CDR1 MGHRA and CDR2 YSYEKL come from the germline V gene. The CDR3 spells CASSQPGQETQYF. The CDR3 DNA reads TGCGCCAGCAGCCAACCGGGACAAGAGACCCAGTACTTC.

A word on this clonotype: Given a much more abundant clone one base away, this may be a read error. The rearrangement uses TRBV29-1 and TRBJ2-3, with D hard to call. The CDR3 spans 13 residues. Germline CDR1 reads SQVTM; CDR2 reads ANQGSEA. The CDR3 DNA reads TGCAACGTTGTGGGCCGATTCACAGATACGCAGTATTTT. It encodes CNVVGRFTDTQYF.

Details on this clonotype: At one end the junction does not follow the germline gene, possibly because of a read error. The chain is built from TRBV12-3 or TRBV12-4 and TRBJ2-1; D possibly uses TRBD1 or TRBD2 (5 bases each). The length of the CDR3 is 14 residues. The DNA for the CDR3 is TGTGCCTGCAGTTTAGGGGCTAGCCCAAAGGAGCAGTTCTTC. Its translation is CACSLGASPKEQFF.